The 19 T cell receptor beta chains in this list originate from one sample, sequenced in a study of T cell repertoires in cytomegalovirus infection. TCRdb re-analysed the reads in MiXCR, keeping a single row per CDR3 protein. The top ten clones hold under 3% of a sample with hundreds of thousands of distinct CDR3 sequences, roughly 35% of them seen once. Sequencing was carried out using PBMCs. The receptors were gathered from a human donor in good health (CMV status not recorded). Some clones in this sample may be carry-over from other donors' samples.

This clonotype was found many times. The CDR3, as DNA: TGTGCCAGTAGTATAGGAGTTCCGAGCGGGAGTCGGCTCGATGAGCAGTTCTTC. Translation gives CASSIGVPSGSRLDEQFF. This chain joins TRBV19 and TRBJ2-1, with 8 bases identical to TRBD2. The germline V gene encodes CDR1 LNHDA and CDR2 SQIVND (reference sequence). J was trimmed by 8 bases and V by 1 base; bases with no gene match: 16. This CDR3 is 18 amino acids long.

The CDR3 DNA follows: TGTGCCAGCAGCTTAGGGGGGGAGGGCCGATCCGATGAGCAGTTCTTC. It yields the protein CASSLGGEGRSDEQFF. The V and J genes are TRBV7-2 and TRBJ2-1, with 7 bases matching TRBD2. The CDR3 has 16 amino acids. Germline lookup yields CDR1 SGHTA and CDR2 FQGNSA. With V trimmed by 1 base and J by 8 bases, 11 bases remained unmatched.

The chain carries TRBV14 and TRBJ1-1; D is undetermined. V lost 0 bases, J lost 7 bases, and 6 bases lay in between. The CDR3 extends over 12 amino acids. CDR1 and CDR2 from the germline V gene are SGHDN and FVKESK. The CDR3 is CASSQDDNEAFF. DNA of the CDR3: TGTGCCAGCAGCCAAGACGACAATGAAGCTTTCTTT. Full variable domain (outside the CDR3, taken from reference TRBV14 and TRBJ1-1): EAGVTQFPSHSVIEKGQTVTLRCDPISGHDNLYWYRRVMGKEIKFLLHFVKESKQDESGMPNNRFLAERTGGTYSTLKVQPAELEDSGVYFCASSQDDNEAFFGQGTRLTVV.

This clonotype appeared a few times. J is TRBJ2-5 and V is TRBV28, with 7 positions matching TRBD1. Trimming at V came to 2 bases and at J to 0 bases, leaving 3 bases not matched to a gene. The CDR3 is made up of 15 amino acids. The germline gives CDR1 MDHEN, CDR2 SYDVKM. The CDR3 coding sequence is TGTGCCAGCAGTTTAGAGACAGGGTACCAAGAGACCCAGTACTTC. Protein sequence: CASSLETGYQETQYF. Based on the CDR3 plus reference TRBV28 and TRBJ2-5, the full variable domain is DVKVTQSSRYLVKRTGEKVFLECVQDMDHENMFWYRQDPGLGLRLIYFSYDVKMKEKGDIPEGYSVSREKKERFSLILESASTNQTSMYLCASSLETGYQETQYFGPGTRLLVL.

The CDR3 DNA reads as TGTGCCAGCTCACCACTCCAGGATGGGCGCGAGCAGTACTTC. It translates to CASSPLQDGREQYF. V gene TRBV18 combines with J gene TRBJ2-7; D remains unclear. V lost 1 base and J 6 bases, leaving 13 bases between the germline ends. The germline V gene encodes CDR1 KGHSH and CDR2 LQKENI. This CDR3 is built from 14 residues.

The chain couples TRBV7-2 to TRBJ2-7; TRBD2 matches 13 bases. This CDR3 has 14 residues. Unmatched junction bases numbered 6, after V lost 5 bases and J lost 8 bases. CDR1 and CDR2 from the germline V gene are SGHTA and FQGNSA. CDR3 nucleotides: TGTGCCAGCAGCGCCGGGACTAGCGGGAAAAAGCAGTACTTC. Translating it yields CASSAGTSGKKQYF.

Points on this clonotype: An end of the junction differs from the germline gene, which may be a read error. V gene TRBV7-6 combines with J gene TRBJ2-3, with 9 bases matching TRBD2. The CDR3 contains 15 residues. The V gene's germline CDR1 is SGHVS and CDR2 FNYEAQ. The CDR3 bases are TGTGCTAGCAGCTCTAGCGGGATTAGCACAGATACGCAGTATTTT. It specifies CASSSSGISTDTQYF.

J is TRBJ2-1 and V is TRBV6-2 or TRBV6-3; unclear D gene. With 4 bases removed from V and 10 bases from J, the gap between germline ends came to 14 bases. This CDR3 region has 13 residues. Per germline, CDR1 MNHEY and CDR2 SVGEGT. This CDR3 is CASSSTILREQFF. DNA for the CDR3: TGTGCCAGCAGTTCCACAATACTCCGGGAGCAGTTCTTC.

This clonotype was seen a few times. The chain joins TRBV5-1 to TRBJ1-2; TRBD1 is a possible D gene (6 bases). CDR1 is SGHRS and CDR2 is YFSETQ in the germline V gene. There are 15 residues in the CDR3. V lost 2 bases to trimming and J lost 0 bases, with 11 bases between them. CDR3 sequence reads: CASSFLQGSNYGYTF. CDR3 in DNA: TGCGCCAGCAGCTTTCTCCAGGGGTCTAACTATGGCTACACCTTC.

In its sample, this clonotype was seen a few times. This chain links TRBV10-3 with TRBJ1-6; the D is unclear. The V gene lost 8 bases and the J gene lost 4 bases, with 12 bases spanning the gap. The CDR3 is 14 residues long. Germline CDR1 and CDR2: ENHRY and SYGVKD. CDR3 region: CAISRTSYNSPLHF. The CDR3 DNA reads TGTGCCATCTCAAGGACCTCTTATAATTCACCCCTCCACTTT.

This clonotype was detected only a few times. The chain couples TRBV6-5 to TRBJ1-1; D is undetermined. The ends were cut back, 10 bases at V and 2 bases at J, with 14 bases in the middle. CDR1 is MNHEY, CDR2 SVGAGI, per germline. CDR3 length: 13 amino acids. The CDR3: CATKTSLNTEAFF. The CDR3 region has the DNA TGTGCCACCAAGACAAGCTTAAACACTGAAGCTTTCTTT.

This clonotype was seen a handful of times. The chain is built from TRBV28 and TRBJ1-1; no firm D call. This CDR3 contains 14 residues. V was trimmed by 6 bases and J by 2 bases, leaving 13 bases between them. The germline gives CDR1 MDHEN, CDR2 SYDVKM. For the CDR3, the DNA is TGTGCCAGCAGGGCGGGGAGCCGTAACACTGAAGCTTTCTTT. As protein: CASRAGSRNTEAFF.

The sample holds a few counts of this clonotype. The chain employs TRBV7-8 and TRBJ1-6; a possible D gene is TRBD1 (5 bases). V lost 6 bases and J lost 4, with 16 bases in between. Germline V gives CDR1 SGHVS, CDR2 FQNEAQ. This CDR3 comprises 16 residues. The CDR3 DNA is TGTGCCAGCAGGAAATCCGGGACGGCTTATAATTCACCCCTCCACTTT. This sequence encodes CASRKSGTAYNSPLHF.

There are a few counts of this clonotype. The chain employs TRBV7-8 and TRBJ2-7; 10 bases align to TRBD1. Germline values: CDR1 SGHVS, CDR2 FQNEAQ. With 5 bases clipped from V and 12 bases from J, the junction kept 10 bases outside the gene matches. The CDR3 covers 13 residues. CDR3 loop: CASSGGQGIGPYF. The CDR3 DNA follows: TGTGCCAGCAGCGGGGGACAGGGGATAGGCCCGTACTTC.

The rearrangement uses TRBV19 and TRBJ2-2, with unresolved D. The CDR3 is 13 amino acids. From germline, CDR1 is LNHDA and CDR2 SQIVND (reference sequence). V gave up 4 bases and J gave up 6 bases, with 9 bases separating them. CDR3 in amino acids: CASSSRVAGELFF. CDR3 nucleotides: TGTGCCAGTAGTAGCCGAGTCGCCGGGGAGCTGTTTTTT.

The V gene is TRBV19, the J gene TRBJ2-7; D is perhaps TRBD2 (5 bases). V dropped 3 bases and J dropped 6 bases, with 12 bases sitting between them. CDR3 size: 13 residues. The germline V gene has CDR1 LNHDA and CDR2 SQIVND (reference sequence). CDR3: CASSIPGRGEQYF. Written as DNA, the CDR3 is TGTGCCAGTAGTATTCCGGGAAGAGGCGAGCAGTACTTC.

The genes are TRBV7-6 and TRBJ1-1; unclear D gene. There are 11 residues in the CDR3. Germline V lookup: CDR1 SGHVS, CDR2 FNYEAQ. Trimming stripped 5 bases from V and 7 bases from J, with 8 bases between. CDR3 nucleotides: TGTGCCAGCAGCCAGACTCTTGAAGCTTTCTTT. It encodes CASSQTLEAFF.

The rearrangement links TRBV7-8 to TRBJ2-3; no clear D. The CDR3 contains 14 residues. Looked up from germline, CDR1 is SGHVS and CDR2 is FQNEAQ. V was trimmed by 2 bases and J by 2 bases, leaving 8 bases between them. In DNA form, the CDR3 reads TGTGCCAGCAGCTTAATGGTGATCACAGATACGCAGTATTTT. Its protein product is CASSLMVITDTQYF.

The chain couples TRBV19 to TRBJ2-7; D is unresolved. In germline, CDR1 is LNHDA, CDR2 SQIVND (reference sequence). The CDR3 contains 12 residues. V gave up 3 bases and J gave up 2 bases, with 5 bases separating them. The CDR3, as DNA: TGTGCCAGTAGTATGCGGCCCTACGAGCAGTACTTC. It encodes CASSMRPYEQYF.